A selection of T cell receptor beta chains follows, all from one sample in a study of monozygotic twins with inflammatory bowel disease. TCRdb reprocessed the 5' RACE reads and stores each CDR3 protein as one record, lacking DNA. The data show 210,000 or so distinct CDR3 sequences, and the top ten clones hold roughly 8%. Sequenced sample: blood. These receptors all stem from a human donor with ulcerative colitis or Crohn's disease, or a healthy co-twin of an affected twin (not recorded which). The CDR3 runs from the conserved cysteine through the conserved F or W.

V	J	CDR3
TRBV7-2	TRBJ2-5	CASSLSHVQETQYF
TRBV5-1	TRBJ1-6	CASSLGWANSPLHF
TRBV7-9	TRBJ1-1	CASSSWTGSMNTEAFF
TRBV7-3	TRBJ2-1	CASSLTLAGGTYNEQFF
TRBV4-3	TRBJ2-1	CASSQVEGYGNEQFF
TRBV5-1	TRBJ1-1	CASSDGTGRISSSNTEAFF
TRBV20-1	TRBJ2-7	CSARAGLAGFLSYEQYF
TRBV11-3	TRBJ2-4	CASSDELKLGTLAKNIQYF
TRBV28	TRBJ2-7	CASSFGTLSYEQYF
TRBV4-1	TRBJ1-6	CASSQAVVANRVNSPLHF
TRBV5-6	TRBJ1-5	CASSLRGSNQPQHF
TRBV6-1	TRBJ2-1	CASSEPGTLGFF
TRBV13	TRBJ1-2	CASSPDRVDYGYTF
TRBV29-1	TRBJ2-1	CSVGYGVHEQFF
TRBV27	TRBJ2-3	CASSYFDTQYF
TRBV20-1	TRBJ1-2	CSATPVLIYGYTF
TRBV4-3	TRBJ2-1	CASSQESGTGHYEQFF
TRBV4-3	TRBJ2-4	CASSQDRAAPGIQYF
TRBV5-1	TRBJ1-1	CASSPRGGLNTEAFF
TRBV7-3	TRBJ1-1	CASSSQGHTEAFF
TRBV2	TRBJ1-6	CASLRDRGNNSPLHF
TRBV7-2	TRBJ2-7	CASSLLPTGGHLEQYF
TRBV18	TRBJ1-3	CASSTKTSSGNTIYF
TRBV5-6	TRBJ1-6	CASSVKTGSSYNSPLHF
TRBV4-1	TRBJ2-1	CASSQDGGGGSYNEQFF
TRBV9	TRBJ2-3	CASSVRGVADTQYF
TRBV12-3/TRBV12-4	TRBJ2-3	CASRGIDTQYF
TRBV12-3/TRBV12-4	TRBJ2-5	CASSLRQGTQYF
TRBV18	TRBJ1-1	CASSPQGPRSNTEAFF